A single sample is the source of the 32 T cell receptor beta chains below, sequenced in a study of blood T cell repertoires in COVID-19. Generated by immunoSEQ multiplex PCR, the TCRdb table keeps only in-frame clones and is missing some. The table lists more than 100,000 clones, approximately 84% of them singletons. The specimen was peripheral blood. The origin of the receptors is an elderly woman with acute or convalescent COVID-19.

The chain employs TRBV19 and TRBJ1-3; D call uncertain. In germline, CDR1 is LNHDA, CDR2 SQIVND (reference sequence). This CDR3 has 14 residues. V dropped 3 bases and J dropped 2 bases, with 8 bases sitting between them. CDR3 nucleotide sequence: TGTGCCAGTAGTATCGCGGGAACTGGAAACACCATATATTTT. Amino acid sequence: CASSIAGTGNTIYF.

This chain's CDR3 is CASTTGGSSDTQYF. The CDR3 DNA reads as TGCGCCAGCACGACAGGGGGCTCTTCAGATACGCAGTATTTT. This chain uses TRBV5-1 with TRBJ2-3; 10 bases map to TRBD1. Unmatched junction bases numbered 5, after V lost 6 bases and J lost 4 bases. Germline lookup yields CDR1 SGHRS and CDR2 YFSETQ. The CDR3 covers 14 residues.

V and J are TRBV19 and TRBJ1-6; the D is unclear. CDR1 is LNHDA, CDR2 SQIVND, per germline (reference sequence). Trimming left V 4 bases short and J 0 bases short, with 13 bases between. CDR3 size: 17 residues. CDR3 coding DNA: TGTGCCAGTAGTAGGGCCTCATCGAGCTCCTATAATTCACCCCTCCACTTT. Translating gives CASSRASSSSYNSPLHF.

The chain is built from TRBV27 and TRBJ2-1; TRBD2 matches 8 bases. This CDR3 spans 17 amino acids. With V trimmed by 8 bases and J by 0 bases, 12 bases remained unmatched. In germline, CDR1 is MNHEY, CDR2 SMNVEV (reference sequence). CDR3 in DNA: TGTGCCAGCCGGCCCGGATCTAGCGGGCTCTCCTACAATGAGCAGTTCTTC. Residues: CASRPGSSGLSYNEQFF.

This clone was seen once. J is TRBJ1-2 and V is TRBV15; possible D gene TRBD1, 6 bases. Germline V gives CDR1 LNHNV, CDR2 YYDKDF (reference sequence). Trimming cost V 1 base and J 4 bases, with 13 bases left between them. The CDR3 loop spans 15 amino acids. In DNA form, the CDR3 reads TGTGCCACCAGCAGAGGCAGGGGTTCTTCCTATGGCTACACCTTC. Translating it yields CATSRGRGSSYGYTF.

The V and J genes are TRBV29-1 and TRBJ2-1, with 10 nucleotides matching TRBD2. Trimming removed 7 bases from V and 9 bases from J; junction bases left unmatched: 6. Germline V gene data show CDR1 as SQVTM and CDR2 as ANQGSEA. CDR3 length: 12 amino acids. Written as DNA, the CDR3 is TGCAGCGGGCTAGCGGGAGACCCTGAGCAGTTCTTC. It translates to CSGLAGDPEQFF.

The CDR3 nucleotides are TGTGCCAGCAGTTCCTTTCGAGGAGCAGACCGGTTAGATGAGCAGTTCTTC. Residues: CASSSFRGADRLDEQFF. V is TRBV27 and J is TRBJ2-1; D gene ambiguous. V lost 4 bases and J lost 8, with 24 bases in between. This CDR3 contains 17 residues. Looked up from germline, CDR1 is MNHEY and CDR2 is SMNVEV (reference sequence).

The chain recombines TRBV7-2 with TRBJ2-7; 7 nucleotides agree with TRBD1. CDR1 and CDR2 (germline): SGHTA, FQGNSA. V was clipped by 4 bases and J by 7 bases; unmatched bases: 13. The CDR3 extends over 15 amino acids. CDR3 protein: CASSSHRDRPREQYF. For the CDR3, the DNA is TGTGCCAGCAGCTCCCACAGGGACAGACCTAGGGAGCAGTACTTC.

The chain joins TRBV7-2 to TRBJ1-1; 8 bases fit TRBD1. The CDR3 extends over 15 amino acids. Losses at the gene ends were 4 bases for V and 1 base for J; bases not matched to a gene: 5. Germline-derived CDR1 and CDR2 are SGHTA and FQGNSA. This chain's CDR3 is CASSSGQGGNTEAFF. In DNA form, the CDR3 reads TGTGCCAGCAGCTCAGGACAGGGCGGGAACACTGAAGCTTTCTTT.

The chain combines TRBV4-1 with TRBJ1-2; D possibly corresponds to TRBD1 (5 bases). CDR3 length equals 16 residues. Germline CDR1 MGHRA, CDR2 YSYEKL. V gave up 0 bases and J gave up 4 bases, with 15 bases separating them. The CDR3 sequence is CASSQDRGRAIYGYTF. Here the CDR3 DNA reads TGCGCCAGCAGCCAAGATCGTGGCAGGGCGATCTATGGCTACACCTTC.

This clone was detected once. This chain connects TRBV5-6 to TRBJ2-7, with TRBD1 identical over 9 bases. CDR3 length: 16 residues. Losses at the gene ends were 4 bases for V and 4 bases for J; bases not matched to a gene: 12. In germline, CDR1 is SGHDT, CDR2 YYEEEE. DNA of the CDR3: TGTGCCAGCAGCGCGACAGGGACAGGGAAGAGTTACGAGCAGTACTTC. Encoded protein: CASSATGTGKSYEQYF.

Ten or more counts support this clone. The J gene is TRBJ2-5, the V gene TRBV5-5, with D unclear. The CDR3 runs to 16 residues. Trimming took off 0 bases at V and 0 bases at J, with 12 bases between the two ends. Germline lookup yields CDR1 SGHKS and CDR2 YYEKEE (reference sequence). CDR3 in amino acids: CASSLEFFLDQETQYF. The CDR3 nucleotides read TGTGCCAGCAGCTTGGAATTCTTTCTCGACCAAGAGACCCAGTACTTC.

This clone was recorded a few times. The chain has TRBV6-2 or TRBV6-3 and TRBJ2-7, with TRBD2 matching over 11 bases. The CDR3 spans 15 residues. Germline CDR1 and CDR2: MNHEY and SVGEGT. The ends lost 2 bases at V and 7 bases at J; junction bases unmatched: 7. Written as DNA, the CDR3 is TGTGCCAGCAGTTACGGTCTAGCGGGAGGAGTGGAGCAGTACTTC. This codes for CASSYGLAGGVEQYF.

The CDR3, as DNA: TGTGCCAGCAGTTTCGTTAGATCGGCGGGAAACCCCAACACAGATACGCAGTATTTT. Translated, it gives CASSFVRSAGNPNTDTQYF. V gene TRBV28 combines with J gene TRBJ2-3, with D possibly TRBD2 on 6 matching bases. The V gene's germline CDR1 is MDHEN and CDR2 SYDVKM. The CDR3 contains 19 residues. Trimming left V 3 bases short and J 2 bases short, with 24 bases between.

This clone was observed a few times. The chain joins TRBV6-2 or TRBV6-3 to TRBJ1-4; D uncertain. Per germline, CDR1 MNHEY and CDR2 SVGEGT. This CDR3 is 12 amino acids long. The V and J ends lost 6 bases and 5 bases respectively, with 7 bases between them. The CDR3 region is CASSPENEKLFF. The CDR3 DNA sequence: TGTGCCAGCAGCCCAGAGAATGAAAAACTGTTTTTT.

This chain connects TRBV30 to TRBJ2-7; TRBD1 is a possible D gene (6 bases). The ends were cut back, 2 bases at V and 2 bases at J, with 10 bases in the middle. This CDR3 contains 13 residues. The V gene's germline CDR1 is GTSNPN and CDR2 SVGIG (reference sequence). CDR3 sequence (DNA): TGTGCCTGGAGTCCGACAGGACCCTACGAGCAGTACTTC. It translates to CAWSPTGPYEQYF. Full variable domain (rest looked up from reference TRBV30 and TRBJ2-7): SQTIHQWPATLVQPVGSPLSLECTVEGTSNPNLYWYRQAAGRGLQLLFYSVGIGQISSEVPQNLSASRPQDRQFILSSKKLLLSDSGFYLCAWSPTGPYEQYFGPGTRLTVT.

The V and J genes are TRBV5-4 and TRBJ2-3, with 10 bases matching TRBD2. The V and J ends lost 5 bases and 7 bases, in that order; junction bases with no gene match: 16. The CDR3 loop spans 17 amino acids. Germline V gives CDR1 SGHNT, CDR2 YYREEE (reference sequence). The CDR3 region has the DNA TGTGCCAGCAGACAAGGGGGGCCGACTAGCGGGTCGTATACGCAGTATTTT. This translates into CASRQGGPTSGSYTQYF.

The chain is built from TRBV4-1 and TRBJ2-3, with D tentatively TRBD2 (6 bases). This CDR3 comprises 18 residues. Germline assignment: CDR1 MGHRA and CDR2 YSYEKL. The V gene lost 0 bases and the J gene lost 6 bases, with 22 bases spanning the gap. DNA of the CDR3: TGCGCCAGCAGCCAAGATCTTTTTGGGGGGTCAAGGGTGGATACGCAGTATTTT. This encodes CASSQDLFGGSRVDTQYF.

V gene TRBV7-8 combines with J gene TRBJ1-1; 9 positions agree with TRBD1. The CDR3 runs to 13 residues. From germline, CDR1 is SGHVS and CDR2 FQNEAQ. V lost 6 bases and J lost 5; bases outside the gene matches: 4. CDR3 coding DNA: TGTGCCAGCAGTAACAGGGGGCTTACTGAAGCTTTCTTT. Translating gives CASSNRGLTEAFF. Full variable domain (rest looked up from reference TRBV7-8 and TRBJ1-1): GAGVSQSPRYKVAKRGQDVALRCDPISGHVSLFWYQQALGQGPEFLTYFQNEAQLDKSGLPSDRFFAERPEGSVSTLKIQRTQQEDSAVYLCASSNRGLTEAFFGQGTRLTVV.

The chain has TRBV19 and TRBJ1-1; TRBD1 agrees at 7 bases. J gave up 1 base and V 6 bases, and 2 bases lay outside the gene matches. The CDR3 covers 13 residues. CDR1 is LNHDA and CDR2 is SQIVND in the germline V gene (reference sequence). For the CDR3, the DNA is TGTGCCAGTAGCGGGACAGCGAACACTGAAGCTTTCTTT. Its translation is CASSGTANTEAFF. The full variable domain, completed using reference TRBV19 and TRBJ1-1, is DGGITQSPKYLFRKEGQNVTLSCEQNLNHDAMYWYRQDPGQGLRLIYYSQIVNDFQKGDIAEGYSVSREKKESFPLTVTSAQKNPTAFYLCASSGTANTEAFFGQGTRLTVV.

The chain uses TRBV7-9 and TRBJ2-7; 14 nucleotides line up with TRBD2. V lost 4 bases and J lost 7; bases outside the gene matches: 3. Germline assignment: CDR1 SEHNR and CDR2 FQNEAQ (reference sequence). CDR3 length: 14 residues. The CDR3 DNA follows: TGTGCCAGCAGCTCGGGACTAGCGGGAGTTGAGCAGTACTTC. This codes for CASSSGLAGVEQYF.

The CDR3 reads CATSRDLGQWNTEAFF. CDR3 sequence (DNA): TGTGCCACCAGCAGAGATCTCGGACAGTGGAACACTGAAGCTTTCTTT. The chain combines TRBV15 with TRBJ1-1, with a weak D call TRBD1 (6 bases). This CDR3 comprises 16 residues. CDR1 is LNHNV, CDR2 YYDKDF, per germline (reference sequence). The V end lost 0 bases, the J end lost 1 base, and 12 bases lay between the germline ends.

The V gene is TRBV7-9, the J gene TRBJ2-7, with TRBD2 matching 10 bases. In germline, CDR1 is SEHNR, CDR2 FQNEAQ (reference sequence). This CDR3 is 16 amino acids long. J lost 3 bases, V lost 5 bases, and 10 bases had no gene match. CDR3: CASSPSSGLAVYEQYF. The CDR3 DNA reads TGTGCCAGCAGCCCCAGTAGCGGACTAGCGGTCTACGAGCAGTACTTC.

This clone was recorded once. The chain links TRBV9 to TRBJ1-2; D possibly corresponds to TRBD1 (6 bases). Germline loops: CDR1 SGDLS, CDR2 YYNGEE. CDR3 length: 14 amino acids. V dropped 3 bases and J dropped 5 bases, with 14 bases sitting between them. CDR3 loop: CASSGAGTTYGYTF. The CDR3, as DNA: TGTGCCAGCAGCGGGGCCGGGACAACATATGGCTACACCTTC. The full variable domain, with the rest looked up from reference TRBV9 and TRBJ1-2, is DSGVTQTPKHLITATGQRVTLRCSPRSGDLSVYWYQQSLDQGLQFLIQYYNGEERAKGNILERFSAQQFPDLHSELNLSSLELGDSALYFCASSGAGTTYGYTFGSGTRLTVV.

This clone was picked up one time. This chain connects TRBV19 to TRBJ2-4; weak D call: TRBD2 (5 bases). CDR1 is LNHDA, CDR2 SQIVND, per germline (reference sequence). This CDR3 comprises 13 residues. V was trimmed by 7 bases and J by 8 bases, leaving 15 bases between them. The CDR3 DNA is TGTGCCAGTAAGGACTCACCGGCGGACATTCAGTACTTC. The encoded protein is CASKDSPADIQYF.

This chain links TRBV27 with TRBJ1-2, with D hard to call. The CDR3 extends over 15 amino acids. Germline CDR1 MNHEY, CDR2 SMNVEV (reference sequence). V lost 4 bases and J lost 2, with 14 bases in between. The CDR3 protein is CASSSVASTNYGYTF. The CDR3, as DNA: TGTGCCAGCAGTTCGGTCGCATCCACGAACTATGGCTACACCTTC.

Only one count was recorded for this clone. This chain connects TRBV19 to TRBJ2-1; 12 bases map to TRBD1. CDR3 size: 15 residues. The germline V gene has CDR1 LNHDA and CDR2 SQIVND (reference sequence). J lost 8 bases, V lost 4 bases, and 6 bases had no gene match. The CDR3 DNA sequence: TGTGCCAGTAGTAAGGGACAGGGGGCGGCGGATGAGCAGTTCTTC. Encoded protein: CASSKGQGAADEQFF. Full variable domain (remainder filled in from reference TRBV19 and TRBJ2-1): DGGITQSPKYLFRKEGQNVTLSCEQNLNHDAMYWYRQDPGQGLRLIYYSQIVNDFQKGDIAEGYSVSREKKESFPLTVTSAQKNPTAFYLCASSKGQGAADEQFFGPGTRLTVL.

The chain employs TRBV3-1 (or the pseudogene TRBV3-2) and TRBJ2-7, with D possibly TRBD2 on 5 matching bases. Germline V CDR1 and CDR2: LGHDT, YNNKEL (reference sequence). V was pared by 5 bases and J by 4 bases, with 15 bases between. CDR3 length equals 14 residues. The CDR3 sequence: CASSYRGGRYEQYF. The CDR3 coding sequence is TGTGCCAGCAGCTACCGAGGAGGTCGGTACGAGCAGTACTTC.

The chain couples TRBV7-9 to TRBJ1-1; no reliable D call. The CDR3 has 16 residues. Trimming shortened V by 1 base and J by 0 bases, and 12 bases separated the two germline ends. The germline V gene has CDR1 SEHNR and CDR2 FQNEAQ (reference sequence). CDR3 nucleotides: TGTGCCAGCAGCTTAGGTGAACAGAACTTGAACACTGAAGCTTTCTTT. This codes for CASSLGEQNLNTEAFF.

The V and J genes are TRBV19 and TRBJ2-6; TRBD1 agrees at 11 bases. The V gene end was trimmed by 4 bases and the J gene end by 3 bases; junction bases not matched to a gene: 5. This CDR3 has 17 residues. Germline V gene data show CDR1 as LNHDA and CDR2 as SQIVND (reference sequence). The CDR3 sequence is CASSTGQGASGANVLTF. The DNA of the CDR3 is TGTGCCAGTAGTACCGGACAGGGGGCCAGTGGGGCCAACGTCCTGACTTTC.

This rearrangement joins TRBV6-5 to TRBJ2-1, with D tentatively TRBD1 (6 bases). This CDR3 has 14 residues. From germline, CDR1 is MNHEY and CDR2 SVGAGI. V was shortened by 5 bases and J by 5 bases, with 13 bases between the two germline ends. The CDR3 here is CASSPIQGNNEQFF. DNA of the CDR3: TGTGCCAGCAGTCCAATACAGGGAAACAATGAGCAGTTCTTC.

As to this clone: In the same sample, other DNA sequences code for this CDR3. The CDR3 spells CASSLVGLAGGNEQFF. The DNA of the CDR3 is TGCGCCAGCAGCTTGGTTGGACTAGCGGGAGGCAATGAGCAGTTCTTC. This chain uses TRBV5-1 with TRBJ2-1; 14 bases fit TRBD2. The CDR3 contains 16 residues. CDR1 is SGHRS, CDR2 YFSETQ, per germline. Losses at the gene ends were 0 bases for V and 6 bases for J; bases not matched to a gene: 2.